One and the same sample provided the 5 T cell receptor beta chains below, sequenced in a study of OX40 agonist ivuxolimab in advanced cancers. The assay was immunoSEQ multiplex PCR, and TCRdb's table has in-frame clones only and misses some. Among 60,000 to 90,000 clones listed, about 86% were seen once. The sample consisted of CD4+ or CD8+ T cells sorted from blood, taken in a trial of the OX40 agonist ivuxolimab. These receptors came from an adult with an advanced solid tumor such as melanoma, head and neck, liver or kidney cancer.

This chain links TRBV15 with TRBJ2-7, with 7 positions matching TRBD2. The V segment lost 5 bases and the J segment 0 bases; nucleotides outside the gene matches: 7. CDR1 LNHNV and CDR2 YYDKDF come from the germline V gene (reference sequence). This CDR3 contains 15 residues. The CDR3, as DNA: TGTGCCACCAGCCGACCGGCGGGAGACTCCTACGAGCAGTACTTC. Protein: CATSRPAGDSYEQYF. The full variable domain, rest sourced from reference TRBV15 and TRBJ2-7, is DAMVIQNPRYQVTQFGKPVTLSCSQTLNHNVMYWYQQKSSQAPKLLFHYYDKDFNNEADTPDNFQSRRPNTSFCFLDIRSPGLGDTAMYLCATSRPAGDSYEQYFGPGTRLTVT.

The chain recombines TRBV30 with TRBJ2-7; D is uncertain. Trimming took off 5 bases at V and 1 base at J, with 6 bases between the two ends. The CDR3 is made up of 11 amino acids. CDR1 GTSNPN and CDR2 SVGIG come from the germline V gene (reference sequence). CDR3 in amino acids: CAWEGSYEQYF. For the CDR3, the DNA is TGTGCCTGGGAAGGGTCCTACGAGCAGTACTTC. The whole variable domain, filled in from reference TRBV30 and TRBJ2-7, reads SQTIHQWPATLVQPVGSPLSLECTVEGTSNPNLYWYRQAAGRGLQLLFYSVGIGQISSEVPQNLSASRPQDRQFILSSKKLLLSDSGFYLCAWEGSYEQYFGPGTRLTVT.

This chain links TRBV4-2 with TRBJ2-2; 7 positions match TRBD1. V lost 0 bases, J lost 6 bases, and 10 bases stayed unmatched. The CDR3 is made up of 17 amino acids. Germline loops: CDR1 LGHNA, CDR2 YNFKEQ. The DNA for the CDR3 is TGTGCCAGCAGCCAAGATGAGCGAACAGGGGCCGCCGGGGAGCTGTTTTTT. Its translation: CASSQDERTGAAGELFF.

This chain links TRBV13 with TRBJ2-2, with 9 bases matching TRBD1. Looked up from germline, CDR1 is PRHDT and CDR2 is FYEKMQ (reference sequence). Trimming at V came to 5 bases and at J to 5 bases, leaving 6 bases not matched to a gene. This CDR3 spans 15 amino acids. The DNA for the CDR3 is TGTGCCAGCAGCCACGGGACAGGGCGAACCGGGGAGCTGTTTTTT. This sequence encodes CASSHGTGRTGELFF.

The V call is TRBV28, the J call TRBJ2-7, with 7 bases fitting TRBD2. Germline V gene lookup returns CDR1 MDHEN and CDR2 SYDVKM. CDR3 length: 15 amino acids. V lost 2 bases to trimming and J lost 2 bases; unmatched junction nucleotides: 6. The CDR3 DNA reads TGTGCCAGCAGTTTAGGGAGGGGCCCTACCTACGAGCAGTACTTC. This codes for CASSLGRGPTYEQYF.